A selection of T cell receptor beta chains follows, all from one sample in a study of radiotherapy plus CTLA-4 blockade in lung cancer. Data came from immunoSEQ multiplex PCR; TCRdb stores just in-frame clones and leaves some out. Of some 73,000 clones listed, around 80% are singletons. The sample consisted of peripheral blood, taken from a patient treated with radiotherapy plus ipilimumab. The origin of the receptors is a human donor with non-small cell lung cancer who had stable disease on radiotherapy plus ipilimumab. Each CDR3 is given with its conserved first and last residue. Fields, in order: D gene, J gene, clone size, V gene, CDR3 protein, CDR3 DNA. A D gene is named only where the DNA matches it firmly. Clone size is stated in some rows and not others, as once, few, many or a class when expanded.

TRBD2 | TRBJ2-5 | . | TRBV4-2 | CASSSDLAGGLETQYF | TGTGCCAGCAGTAGCGACTTAGCGGGAGGGTTAGAGACCCAGTACTTC
TRBD2 | TRBJ2-1 | . | TRBV19 | CASSLTSGSSYNEQFF | TGTGCCAGTAGTCTAACTAGCGGAAGCTCCTACAATGAGCAGTTCTTC
. | TRBJ1-1 | . | TRBV5-1 | CASSPFLGMNTEAFF | TGCGCCAGCAGCCCGTTCTTAGGGATGAACACTGAAGCTTTCTTT
TRBD1 | TRBJ1-5 | once | TRBV19 | CASSVGQGANQPQHF | TGTGCCAGTAGTGTCGGACAGGGGGCCAATCAGCCCCAGCATTTT
. | TRBJ2-7 | . | TRBV27 | CASGSGRSYEQYF | TGTGCCAGCGGGTCGGGAAGGTCCTACGAGCAGTACTTC
. | TRBJ2-3 | . | TRBV30 | CAFSVRRGTDTQYF | TGTGCCTTTAGCGTCCGGCGGGGTACAGATACGCAGTATTTT
. | TRBJ2-7 | . | TRBV10-3 | CAISEPRLDYEQYF | TGTGCCATCAGTGAGCCTAGACTAGACTACGAGCAGTACTTC
TRBD1 | TRBJ1-3 | . | TRBV12-5 | CASATGGGPGNTIYF | TGTGCTAGTGCAACAGGGGGCGGGCCTGGAAACACCATATATTTT
. | TRBJ1-6 | . | TRBV28 | CASMGENSPLHF | TGTGCCAGCATGGGGGAAAATTCACCCCTCCACTTT
TRBD2 | TRBJ2-2 | . | TRBV27 | CASSYLAANTGELFF | TGTGCCAGCAGTTACCTAGCGGCGAACACCGGGGAGCTGTTTTTT
TRBD1 | TRBJ1-1 | once | TRBV19 | CASSTRTLTGDTEAFF | TGTGCCAGTAGTACTAGAACCTTGACAGGGGACACTGAAGCTTTCTTT
. | TRBJ2-7 | . | TRBV13 | CASSLGHRRHQPSYEQYF | TGTGCCAGCAGCTTAGGCCATCGGAGGCACCAACCTTCCTACGAGCAGTACTTC
. | TRBJ1-2 | . | TRBV28 | CAAGRVDYGYTF | TGTGCCGCGGGCAGGGTAGACTATGGCTACACCTTC
TRBD1 | TRBJ1-6 | few | TRBV5-6 | CASSWGTGTSSPLHF | TGTGCCAGCAGCTGGGGGACAGGGACGAGTTCACCCCTCCACTTT
. | TRBJ1-4 | . | TRBV18 | CATRVTRNEKLFF | TGTGCCACCCGCGTCACCCGTAATGAAAAACTGTTTTTT
TRBD1 | TRBJ1-2 | . | TRBV7-2 | CASSMGPGTGSYGYTF | TGTGCCAGCAGCATGGGACCCGGGACAGGCTCCTATGGCTACACCTTC
. | TRBJ1-5 | . | TRBV28 | CASSSGSKGQPQHF | TGTGCCAGCAGTTCGGGTTCGAAAGGACAGCCCCAGCATTTT
. | TRBJ2-3 | . | TRBV7-3 | CASSSSTDTQYF | TGTGCCAGCAGCTCGAGCACAGATACGCAGTATTTT
. | TRBJ1-3 | . | TRBV2 | CACGPRTSGNTIYF | TGTGCCTGCGGACCCCGAACCTCTGGAAACACCATATATTTT
. | TRBJ2-2 | . | TRBV29-1 | CSVPHYPGELFF | TGCAGCGTTCCCCATTACCCCGGGGAGCTGTTTTTT
. | TRBJ1-4 | few | TRBV7-2 | CASSSVGNEKLFF | TGTGCCAGCAGCTCCGTCGGGAACGAAAAACTGTTTTTT
. | TRBJ2-1 | . | TRBV7-3 | CASSPQAYNEQFF | TGTGCCAGCAGCCCTCAGGCCTACAATGAGCAGTTCTTC
TRBD1 | TRBJ2-7 | . | TRBV7-6 | CASSARQGIYEQYF | TGTGCCAGCAGCGCTCGACAGGGAATCTACGAGCAGTACTTC
. | TRBJ1-1 | . | TRBV28 | CASSPFNTENTEAFF | TGTGCCAGCAGCCCCTTTAATACGGAGAACACTGAAGCTTTCTTT